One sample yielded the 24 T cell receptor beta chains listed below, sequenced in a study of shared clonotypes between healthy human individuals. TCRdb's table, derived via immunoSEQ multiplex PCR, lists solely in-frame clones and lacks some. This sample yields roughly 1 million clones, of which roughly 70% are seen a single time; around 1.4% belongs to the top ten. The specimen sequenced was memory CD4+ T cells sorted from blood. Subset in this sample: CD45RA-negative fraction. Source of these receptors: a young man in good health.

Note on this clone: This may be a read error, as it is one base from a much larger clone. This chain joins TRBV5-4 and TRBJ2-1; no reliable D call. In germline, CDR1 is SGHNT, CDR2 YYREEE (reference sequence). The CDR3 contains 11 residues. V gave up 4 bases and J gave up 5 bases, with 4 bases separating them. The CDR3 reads CASSANNEQFF. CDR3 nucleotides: TGTGCCAGCAGCGCCAACAATGAGCAGTTCTTC. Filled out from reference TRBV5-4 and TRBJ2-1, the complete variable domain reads ETGVTQSPTHLIKTRGQQVTLRCSSQSGHNTVSWYQQALGQGPQFIFQYYREEENGRGNFPPRFSGLQFPNYSSELNVNALELDDSALYLCASSANNEQFFGPGTRLTVL.

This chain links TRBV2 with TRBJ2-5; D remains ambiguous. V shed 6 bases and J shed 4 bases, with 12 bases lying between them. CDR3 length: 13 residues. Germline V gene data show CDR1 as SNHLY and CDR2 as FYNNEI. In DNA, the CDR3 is TGTGCCAGCAGCGAACCTATGCTAGAGACCCAGTACTTC. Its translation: CASSEPMLETQYF. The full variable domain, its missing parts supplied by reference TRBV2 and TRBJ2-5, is EPEVTQTPSHQVTQMGQEVILRCVPISNHLYFYWYRQILGQKVEFLVSFYNNEISEKSEIFDDQFSVERPDGSNFTLKIRSTKLEDSAMYFCASSEPMLETQYFGPGTRLLVL.

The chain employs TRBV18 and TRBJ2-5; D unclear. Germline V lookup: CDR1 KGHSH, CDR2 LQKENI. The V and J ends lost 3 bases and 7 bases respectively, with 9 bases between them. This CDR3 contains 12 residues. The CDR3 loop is CASSPDTWTQYF. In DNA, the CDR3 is TGTGCCAGCTCACCTGATACTTGGACCCAGTACTTC.

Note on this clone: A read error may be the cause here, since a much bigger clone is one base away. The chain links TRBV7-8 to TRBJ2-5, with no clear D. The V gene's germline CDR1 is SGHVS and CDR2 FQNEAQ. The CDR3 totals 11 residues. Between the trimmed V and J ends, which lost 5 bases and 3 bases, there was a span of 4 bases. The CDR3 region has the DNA TGTGCCAGCAGCGTTGAAGAGACCCAGTACTTC. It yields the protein CASSVEETQYF. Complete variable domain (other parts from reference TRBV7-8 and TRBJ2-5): GAGVSQSPRYKVAKRGQDVALRCDPISGHVSLFWYQQALGQGPEFLTYFQNEAQLDKSGLPSDRFFAERPEGSVSTLKIQRTQQEDSAVYLCASSVEETQYFGPGTRLLVL.

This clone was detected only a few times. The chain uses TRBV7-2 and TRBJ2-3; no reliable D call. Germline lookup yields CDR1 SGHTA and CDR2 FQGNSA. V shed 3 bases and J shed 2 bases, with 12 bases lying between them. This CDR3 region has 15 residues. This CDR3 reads CASSFQEIVTDTQYF. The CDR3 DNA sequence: TGTGCCAGCAGCTTCCAAGAGATAGTCACAGATACGCAGTATTTT.

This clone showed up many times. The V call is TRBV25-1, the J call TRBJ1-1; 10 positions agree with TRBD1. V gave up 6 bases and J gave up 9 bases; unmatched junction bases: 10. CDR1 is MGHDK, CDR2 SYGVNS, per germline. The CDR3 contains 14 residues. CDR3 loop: CASRSTGGVEKAFF. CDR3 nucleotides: TGTGCCAGCAGATCGACAGGGGGCGTCGAAAAAGCTTTCTTT.

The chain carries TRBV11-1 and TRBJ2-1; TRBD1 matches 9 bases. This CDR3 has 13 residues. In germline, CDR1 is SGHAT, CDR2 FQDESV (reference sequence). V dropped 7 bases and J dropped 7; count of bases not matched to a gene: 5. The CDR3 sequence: CASTSDRGNEQFF. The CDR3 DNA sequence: TGTGCCAGCACCTCGGACAGGGGAAATGAGCAGTTCTTC.

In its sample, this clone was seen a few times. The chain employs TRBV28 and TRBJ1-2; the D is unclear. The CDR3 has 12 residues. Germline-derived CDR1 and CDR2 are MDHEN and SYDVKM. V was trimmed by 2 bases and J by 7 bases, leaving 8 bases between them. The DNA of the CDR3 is TGTGCCAGCAGTTTACAGCAGCGTGGCTACACCTTC. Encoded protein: CASSLQQRGYTF.

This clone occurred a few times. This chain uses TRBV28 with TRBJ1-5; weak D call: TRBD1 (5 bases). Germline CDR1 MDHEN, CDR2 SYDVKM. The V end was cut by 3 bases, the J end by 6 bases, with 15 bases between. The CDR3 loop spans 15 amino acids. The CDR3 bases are TGTGCCAGCAGTTTCCAAGACAGTATCAGTCAGCCCCAGCATTTT. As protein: CASSFQDSISQPQHF.

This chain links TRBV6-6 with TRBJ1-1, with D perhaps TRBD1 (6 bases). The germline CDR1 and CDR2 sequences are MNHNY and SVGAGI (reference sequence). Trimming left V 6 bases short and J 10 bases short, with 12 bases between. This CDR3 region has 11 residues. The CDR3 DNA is TGTGCCAGCAGCGTACAGGGAAGAGCTTTCTTT. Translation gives CASSVQGRAFF.

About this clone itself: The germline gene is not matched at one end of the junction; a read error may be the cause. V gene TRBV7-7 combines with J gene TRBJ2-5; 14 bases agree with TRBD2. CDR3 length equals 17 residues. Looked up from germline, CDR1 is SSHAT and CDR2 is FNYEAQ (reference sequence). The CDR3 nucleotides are TGTGCTAGCAGCCAAACTGGGACTAGCGGGAGCAAAGAGACCCAGTACTTC. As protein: CASSQTGTSGSKETQYF.

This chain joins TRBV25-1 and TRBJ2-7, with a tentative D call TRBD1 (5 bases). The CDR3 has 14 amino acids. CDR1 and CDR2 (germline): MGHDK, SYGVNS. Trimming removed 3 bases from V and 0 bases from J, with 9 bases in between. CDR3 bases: TGTGCCAGCAGTGATTACCAGGGCTCCTACGAGCAGTACTTC. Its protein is CASSDYQGSYEQYF.

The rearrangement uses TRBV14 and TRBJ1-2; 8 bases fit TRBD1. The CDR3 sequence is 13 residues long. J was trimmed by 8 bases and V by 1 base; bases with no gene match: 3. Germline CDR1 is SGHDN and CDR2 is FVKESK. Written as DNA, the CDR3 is TGTGCCAGCAGCCAAGGGACAGGGACCGGCTACACCTTC. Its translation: CASSQGTGTGYTF.

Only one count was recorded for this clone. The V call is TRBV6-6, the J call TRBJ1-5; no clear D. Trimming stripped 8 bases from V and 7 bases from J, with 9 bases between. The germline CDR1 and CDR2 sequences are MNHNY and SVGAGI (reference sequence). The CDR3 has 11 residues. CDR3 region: CASGFSQPQHF. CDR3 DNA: TGTGCCAGCGGATTCAGCCAGCCCCAGCATTTT.

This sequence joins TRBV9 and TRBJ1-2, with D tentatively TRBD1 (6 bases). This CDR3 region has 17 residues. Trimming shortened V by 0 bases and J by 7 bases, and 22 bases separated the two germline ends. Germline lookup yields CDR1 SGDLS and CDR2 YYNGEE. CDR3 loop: CASSVGFGAGEFGGYTF. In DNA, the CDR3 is TGTGCCAGCAGCGTAGGTTTCGGGGCAGGGGAATTTGGTGGCTACACCTTC.

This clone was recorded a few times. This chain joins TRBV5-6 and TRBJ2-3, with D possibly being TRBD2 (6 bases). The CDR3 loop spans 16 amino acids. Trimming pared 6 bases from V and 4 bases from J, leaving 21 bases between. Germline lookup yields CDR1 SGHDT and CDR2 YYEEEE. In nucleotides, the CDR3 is TGTGCCAGCACACTCCCCGGGGCGGAGGGAGCAGATACGCAGTATTTT. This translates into CASTLPGAEGADTQYF.

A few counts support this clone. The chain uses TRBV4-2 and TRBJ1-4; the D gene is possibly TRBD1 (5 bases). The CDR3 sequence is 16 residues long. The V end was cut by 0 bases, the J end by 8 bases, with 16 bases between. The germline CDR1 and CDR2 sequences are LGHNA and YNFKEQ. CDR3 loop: CASSQDTSAGGEKLFF. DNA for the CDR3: TGTGCCAGCAGCCAAGATACATCGGCGGGGGGAGAAAAACTGTTTTTT.

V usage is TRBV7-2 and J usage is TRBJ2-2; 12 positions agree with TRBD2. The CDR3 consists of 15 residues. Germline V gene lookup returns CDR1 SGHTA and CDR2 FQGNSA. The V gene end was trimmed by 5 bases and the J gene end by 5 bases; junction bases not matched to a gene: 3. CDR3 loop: CASSASGRGTGELFF. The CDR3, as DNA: TGTGCCAGCAGCGCTAGCGGGAGGGGGACCGGGGAGCTGTTTTTT. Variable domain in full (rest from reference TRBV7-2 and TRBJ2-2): GAGVSQSPSNKVTEKGKDVELRCDPISGHTALYWYRQSLGQGLEFLIYFQGNSAPDKSGLPSDRFSAERTGGSVSTLTIQRTQQEDSAVYLCASSASGRGTGELFFGEGSRLTVL.

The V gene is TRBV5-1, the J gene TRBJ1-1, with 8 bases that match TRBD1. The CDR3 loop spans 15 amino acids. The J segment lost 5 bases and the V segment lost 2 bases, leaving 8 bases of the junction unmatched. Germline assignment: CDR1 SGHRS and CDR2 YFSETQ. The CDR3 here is CASSLETGGRTEAFF. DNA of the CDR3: TGCGCCAGCAGCTTAGAAACAGGGGGGAGAACTGAAGCTTTCTTT.

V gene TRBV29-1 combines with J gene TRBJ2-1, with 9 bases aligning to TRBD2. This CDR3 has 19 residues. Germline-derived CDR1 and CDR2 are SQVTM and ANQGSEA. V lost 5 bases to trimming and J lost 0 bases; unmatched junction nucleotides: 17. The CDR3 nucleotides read TGCAGCGTTATAGGTGACAGGGAGAAACTAGCGGGCTCCTACAATGAGCAGTTCTTC. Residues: CSVIGDREKLAGSYNEQFF.

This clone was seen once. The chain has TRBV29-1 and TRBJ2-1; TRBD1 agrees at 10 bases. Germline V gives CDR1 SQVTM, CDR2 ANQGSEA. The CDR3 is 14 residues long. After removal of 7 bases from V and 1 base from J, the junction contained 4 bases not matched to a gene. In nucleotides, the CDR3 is TGCAGCGCTCTGGACAGGGGGTCCTACAATGAGCAGTTCTTC. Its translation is CSALDRGSYNEQFF.

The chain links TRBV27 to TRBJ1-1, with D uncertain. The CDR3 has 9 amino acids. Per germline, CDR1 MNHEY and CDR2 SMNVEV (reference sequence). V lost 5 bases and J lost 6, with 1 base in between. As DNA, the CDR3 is TGTGCCAGCAGTCCTGAAGCTTTCTTT. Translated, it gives CASSPEAFF.

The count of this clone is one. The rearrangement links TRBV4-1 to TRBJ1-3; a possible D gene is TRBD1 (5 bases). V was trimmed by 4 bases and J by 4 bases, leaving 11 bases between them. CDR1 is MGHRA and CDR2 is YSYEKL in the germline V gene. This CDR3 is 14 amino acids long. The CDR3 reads CASSRGGVGNTIYF. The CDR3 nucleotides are TGCGCCAGCAGCCGCGGAGGGGTAGGAAACACCATATATTTT.

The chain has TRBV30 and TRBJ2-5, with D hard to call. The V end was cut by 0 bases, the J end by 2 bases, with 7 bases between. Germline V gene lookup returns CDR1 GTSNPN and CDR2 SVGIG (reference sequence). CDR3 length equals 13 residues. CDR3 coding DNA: TGTGCCTGGAGTGTAACCAGGCAAGAGACCCAGTACTTC. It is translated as CAWSVTRQETQYF.